These 6 T cell receptor beta chains came from one sample sequenced in a study of cytomegalovirus exposure and HLA in healthy donors. The PCR ran on 60 Vbeta and 13 Jbeta primers. Repertoires were generated with immunoSEQ multiplex PCR, while TCRdb's copy carries only in-frame clones and drops some. The sample contains about 160,000 clones, 60% to 85% of which appear only once. What was sequenced was PBMCs. The receptors were sampled from a woman aged 45-60 years in good health and CMV-seropositive.

The chain employs TRBV9 and TRBJ2-1, with 7 positions matching TRBD2. V lost 6 bases to trimming and J lost 0 bases; unmatched junction nucleotides: 6. The CDR3 covers 15 residues. Germline V gene sequence: CDR1 SGDLS, CDR2 YYNGEE. The CDR3 bases are TGTGCCAGCACCGAAGCGGGGAACTCCTACAATGAGCAGTTCTTC. Translating it yields CASTEAGNSYNEQFF. Full variable domain (remainder filled in from reference TRBV9 and TRBJ2-1): DSGVTQTPKHLITATGQRVTLRCSPRSGDLSVYWYQQSLDQGLQFLIQYYNGEERAKGNILERFSAQQFPDLHSELNLSSLELGDSALYFCASTEAGNSYNEQFFGPGTRLTVL.

The chain couples TRBV7-8 to TRBJ2-4; maybe TRBD1 (5 bases). V was shortened by 0 bases and J by 0 bases, with 21 bases between the two germline ends. Looked up from germline, CDR1 is SGHVS and CDR2 is FQNEAQ. CDR3 length: 20 residues. CDR3 amino acids: CASSLADRFEILGAKNIQYF. CDR3 DNA: TGTGCCAGCAGCTTAGCTGACAGATTCGAGATCCTAGGAGCCAAAAACATTCAGTACTTC.

V is TRBV27 and J is TRBJ1-2, with TRBD1 matching over 9 bases. V gave up 0 bases and J gave up 8 bases; unmatched junction bases: 7. Germline V gene sequence: CDR1 MNHEY, CDR2 SMNVEV (reference sequence). There are 15 residues in the CDR3. The CDR3 loop reads CASSLSRDRVGGYTF. CDR3 sequence (DNA): TGTGCCAGCAGTTTATCTCGGGACAGGGTCGGCGGCTACACCTTC.

The chain joins TRBV5-5 to TRBJ2-5, with D uncertain. Germline CDR1 and CDR2: SGHKS and YYEKEE (reference sequence). Trimming cost V 0 bases and J 2 bases, with 8 bases left between them. CDR3 length: 14 residues. The CDR3 bases are TGTGCCAGCAGCTTGGGCCCGGGTCAAGAGACCCAGTACTTC. Its protein is CASSLGPGQETQYF.

The J gene is TRBJ2-3, the V gene TRBV5-1; 7 bases fit TRBD1. The V segment lost 4 bases and the J segment 0 bases; nucleotides outside the gene matches: 8. The CDR3 runs to 16 residues. The germline V gene encodes CDR1 SGHRS and CDR2 YFSETQ. CDR3 sequence (DNA): TGCGCCAGCAGCCGCAGGGGGATAACTAGCACAGATACGCAGTATTTT. Translation gives CASSRRGITSTDTQYF.

The chain joins TRBV5-4 to TRBJ2-3, with D perhaps matching TRBD2 (6 bases). With 2 bases removed from V and 1 base from J, the gap between germline ends came to 8 bases. CDR3 length equals 14 residues. The V gene's germline CDR1 is SGHNT and CDR2 YYREEE (reference sequence). The CDR3, as DNA: TGTGCCAGCAGCTTTCAGCGGGGCACAGATACGCAGTATTTT. It is translated as CASSFQRGTDTQYF.